One sample yielded the 2 T cell receptor beta chains listed below, sequenced in a study of tumor-infiltrating lymphocytes in localized non-small cell lung cancer. Sequencing was performed with immunoSEQ multiplex PCR; in TCRdb, only in-frame clones are kept and a portion is missing. The top ten clones hold 4.3% of a sample with fewer than 20,000 clones, roughly 73% of them seen once. Sequenced: lung tumor tissue. These receptors were taken from a human donor with non-small cell lung cancer.

The chain combines TRBV4-1 with TRBJ1-1; no firm D call. The V and J ends lost 3 bases and 4 bases respectively, with 9 bases between them. CDR1 is MGHRA, CDR2 YSYEKL, per germline. The CDR3 spans 13 residues. CDR3 sequence reads: CASSHPGGTEAFF. The DNA for the CDR3 is TGCGCCAGCAGCCACCCGGGAGGCACTGAAGCTTTCTTT.

The chain links TRBV28 to TRBJ1-3; D is unclear. Deletions cut 3 bases from V and 2 bases from J, with 11 bases between. CDR1 and CDR2 from the germline V gene are MDHEN and SYDVKM. The CDR3 extends over 15 amino acids. The CDR3 DNA sequence: TGTGCCAGCAGTTTTCTAATCCCACCTGGAAACACCATATATTTT. It codes for CASSFLIPPGNTIYF.